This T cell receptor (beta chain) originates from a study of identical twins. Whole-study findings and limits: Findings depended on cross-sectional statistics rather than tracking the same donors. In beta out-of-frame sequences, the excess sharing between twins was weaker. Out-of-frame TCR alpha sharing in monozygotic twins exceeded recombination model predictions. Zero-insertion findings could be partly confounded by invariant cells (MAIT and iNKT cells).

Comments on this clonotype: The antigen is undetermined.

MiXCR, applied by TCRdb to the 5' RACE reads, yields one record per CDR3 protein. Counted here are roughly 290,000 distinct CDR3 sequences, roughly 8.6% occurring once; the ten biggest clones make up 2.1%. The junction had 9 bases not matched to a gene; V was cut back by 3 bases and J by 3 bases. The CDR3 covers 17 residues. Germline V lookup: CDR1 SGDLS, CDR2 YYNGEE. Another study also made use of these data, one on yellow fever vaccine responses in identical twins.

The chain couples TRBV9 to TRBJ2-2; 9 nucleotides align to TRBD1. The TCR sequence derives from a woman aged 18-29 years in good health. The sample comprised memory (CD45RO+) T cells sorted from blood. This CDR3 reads CASSAINRGRDTGELFF. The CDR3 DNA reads TGTGCCAGCAGCGCGATAAACAGGGGGCGGGACACCGGGGAGCTGTTTTTT.